This section outlines one TCR beta chain sequence together with its context. Germline assignment: CDR1 MGHRA and CDR2 YSYEKL. This CDR3 comprises 16 residues. V was clipped by 1 base and J by 5 bases, with 15 bases between them. TCRdb reprocessed the PCR reads with MiXCR, giving one entry per CDR3 protein. The repertoire holds more than 80,000 distinct CDR3 sequences, with 45% to 50% as singletons. This sample is drawn from a study of CDR3 diversity in severe acne. The sample comprised blood. V usage is TRBV4-1 and J usage is TRBJ2-1, with TRBD2 as a possible D gene (5 bases). This TCR derives from a male donor with severe acne vulgaris. The CDR3 sequence is CASSQVVSGLDNEQFF. In nucleotides, the CDR3 is TGCGCCAGCAGCCAAGTAGTAAGCGGATTAGACAATGAGCAGTTCTTC.